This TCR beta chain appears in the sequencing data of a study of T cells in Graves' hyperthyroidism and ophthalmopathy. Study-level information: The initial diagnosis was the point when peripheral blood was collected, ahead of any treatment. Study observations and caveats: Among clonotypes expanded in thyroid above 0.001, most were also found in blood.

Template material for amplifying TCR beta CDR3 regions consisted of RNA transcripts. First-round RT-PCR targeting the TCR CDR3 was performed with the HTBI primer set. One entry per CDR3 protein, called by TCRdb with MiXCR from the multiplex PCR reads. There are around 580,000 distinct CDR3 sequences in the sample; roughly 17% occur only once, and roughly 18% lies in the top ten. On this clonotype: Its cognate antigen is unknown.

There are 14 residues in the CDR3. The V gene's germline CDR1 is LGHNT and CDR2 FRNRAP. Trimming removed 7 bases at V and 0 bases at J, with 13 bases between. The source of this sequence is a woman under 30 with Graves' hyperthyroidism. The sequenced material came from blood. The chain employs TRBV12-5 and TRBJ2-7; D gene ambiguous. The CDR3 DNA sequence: TGTGCTAGTGTCCCCGGACGGACCTCCTACGAGCAGTACTTC. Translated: CASVPGRTSYEQYF.